Below, one T cell receptor (beta chain) is given with its context. No cognate antigen has been identified for it. The input lacks base qualities; no much larger clone sits a single base away. The data are from a study of blood T cell repertoires in COVID-19 (dated by TCRdb to about 2020). At the level of the whole study: The collaborator samples originated in the United States, Italy and Spain and spanned the acute and convalescent phases of COVID-19. The prospective study material was composed of cDNA or gDNA derived from T cells, B-cell-depleted T cells, or PBMCs. The dataset comprised deeply sampled blood TCRbeta repertoires from subjects exposed to, actively infected with, or recovered from COVID-19. The repertoires were released in a freely available public database intended as a resource for research on the immune response to SARS-CoV-2. The samples were drawn from the first 160 participants of the ongoing ImmuneRACE study and from some 1,300 subjects provided by 6 global collaborators. Nearly every sample came with metadata listing a de-identified subject ID, COVID-19 status, age in years and sex. Where available, HLA class I and class II types were obtained from metadata supplied by the sample provider rather than from assay-based typing. The study at large found these results: The amount of clinical and demographic metadata varied by source and participant and was provided uncurated.

According to the germline V gene, CDR1 reads MDHEN and CDR2 reads SYDVKM. The cysteine opens and the phenylalanine closes a CDR3 of 13 amino acids. Of the read, only the CDR3 DNA is kept; its 39 bases are in frame from base 1. Deletion took 2 bases off V and 2 bases off J, with a span of 6 bases between the germline ends. Whole blood was collected in K2EDTA tubes by collaborating institutions according to the institutions' own protocols. Collaborator samples were shipped for TCRbeta analysis as frozen whole blood, isolated PBMCs, or DNA extracted from either sample type. The immunoSEQ Assay, a bias-controlled multiplex PCR, was used to amplify TCRbeta CDR3 regions from genomic DNA. For the original study's pipeline: Within the assay, amplification of reference gene primers was used to estimate how many nucleated cells each sample contained. To quantify the absolute abundance of each unique TCRbeta CDR3 rearrangement, sequence reads were collapsed and filtered. For each sample, productive Simpson clonality was calculated as the square root of Simpson's diversity index over productive rearrangements. Not all clones reach the TCRdb copy of this immuneACCESS table, which keeps in-frame sequences only. Checked studies attribute under half of the gap to unresolved V genes and leave the rest unexplained. That table gives V, J and clone size, and the DNA gave D and trimming. In this sample the table shows 85,000 to 130,000 clones, around 90% of which occur a single time. The ten largest clones capture about 6% of the sample.

The specimen sequenced was peripheral blood. This receptor was taken from a woman aged 55-70 years with acute or convalescent COVID-19. The V and J genes are TRBV28 and TRBJ1-2, with the D gene not confidently named. The DNA reads TGTGCCAGCAGTTTACGGGTGAACTATGGCTACACCTTC. Translated, it gives CASSLRVNYGYTF.